Following are 27 T cell receptor beta chains from one sample sequenced in a study of blood T cell repertoires in COVID-19. The method was immunoSEQ multiplex PCR; TCRdb's version includes in-frame clones alone and lacks a portion of them. The sample has more than 95,000 clones; approximately 74% are singletons. The specimen was peripheral blood. The source is a man between 60 and 70 years old with acute or convalescent COVID-19.

The rearrangement links TRBV3-1 (or the pseudogene TRBV3-2) to TRBJ2-7; 10 bases agree with TRBD2. Germline V gives CDR1 LGHDT, CDR2 YNNKEL (reference sequence). There are 14 residues in the CDR3. J lost 2 bases, V lost 5 bases, and 3 bases had no gene match. The CDR3, as DNA: TGTGCCAGCAGCGCGAGCGGGGGGGCCTACGAGCAGTACTTC. Amino acids: CASSASGGAYEQYF.

The gene calls are TRBV6-6 and TRBJ1-2; D call uncertain. The CDR3 is made up of 14 amino acids. Trimming removed 2 bases from V and 1 base from J, with 8 bases in between. The V gene's germline CDR1 is MNHNY and CDR2 SVGAGI (reference sequence). The CDR3 region is CASSYSGINYGYTF. Written as DNA, the CDR3 is TGTGCCAGCAGTTACAGCGGGATTAACTATGGCTACACCTTC.

This rearrangement joins TRBV5-1 to TRBJ1-2; D gene uncertain. CDR1 and CDR2 from the germline V gene are SGHRS and YFSETQ. With 4 bases removed from V and 0 bases from J, the gap between germline ends came to 10 bases. The CDR3 extends over 14 amino acids. The CDR3 DNA reads TGCGCCAGCAGCGGGCAGGCGACTAACTATGGCTACACCTTC. The encoded protein is CASSGQATNYGYTF. Full variable domain (outside the CDR3, taken from reference TRBV5-1 and TRBJ1-2): KAGVTQTPRYLIKTRGQQVTLSCSPISGHRSVSWYQQTPGQGLQFLFEYFSETQRNKGNFPGRFSGRQFSNSRSEMNVSTLELGDSALYLCASSGQATNYGYTFGSGTRLTVV.

The chain joins TRBV27 to TRBJ2-7; 8 positions agree with TRBD1. The CDR3 is 15 residues long. Germline CDR1 reads MNHEY; CDR2 reads SMNVEV (reference sequence). With V trimmed by 5 bases and J by 0 bases, 6 bases remained unmatched. The DNA of the CDR3 is TGTGCCAGCAGTACGGGACAGGCAATCTCCTACGAGCAGTACTTC. The encoded protein is CASSTGQAISYEQYF.

The chain couples TRBV24-1 to TRBJ1-5; maybe TRBD1 (6 bases). V was pared by 7 bases and J by 6 bases, with 9 bases between. CDR3 length equals 12 residues. Germline loops: CDR1 KGHDR, CDR2 SFDVKD. The CDR3 spells CATSTGTQPQHF. The CDR3 nucleotides read TGTGCCACCAGCACAGGGACTCAGCCCCAGCATTTT.

V is TRBV7-8 and J is TRBJ2-3; D possibly corresponds to TRBD2 (6 bases). The CDR3 is 14 amino acids. V gave up 1 base and J gave up 10 bases, with 15 bases separating them. Germline CDR1 and CDR2: SGHVS and FQNEAQ. The CDR3 loop reads CASSLDQTRGAQYF. CDR3 DNA: TGTGCCAGCAGCTTAGATCAGACTAGAGGTGCGCAGTATTTT.

This clone occurred a few times. The rearrangement joins TRBV3-1 (or the pseudogene TRBV3-2) to TRBJ1-2; D gene unclear. The CDR3 has 13 amino acids. Trimming took off 2 bases at V and 2 bases at J, with 6 bases between the two ends. Per germline, CDR1 LGHDT and CDR2 YNNKEL (reference sequence). The CDR3 region is CASSQPGNYGYTF. The CDR3 nucleotides read TGTGCCAGCAGCCAACCGGGAAACTATGGCTACACCTTC.

The CDR3 loop reads CASSWGRGGWNTEAFF. Written as DNA, the CDR3 is TGTGCCAGTAGTTGGGGCAGGGGCGGATGGAACACTGAAGCTTTCTTT. The chain carries TRBV19 and TRBJ1-1; D might be TRBD1 (6 bases). Germline V gene lookup returns CDR1 LNHDA and CDR2 SQIVND (reference sequence). V was clipped by 5 bases and J by 1 base, with 17 bases between them. The CDR3 extends over 16 amino acids.

The chain combines TRBV6-5 with TRBJ1-2; tentative D call: TRBD1 (6 bases). The CDR3 is made up of 13 amino acids. Germline assignment: CDR1 MNHEY and CDR2 SVGAGI. Between the trimmed V and J ends, which lost 5 bases and 4 bases, there was a span of 11 bases. The CDR3 is CASSLGALYGYTF. The CDR3 DNA follows: TGTGCCAGCAGTCTGGGGGCCCTCTATGGCTACACCTTC.

The gene calls are TRBV5-6 and TRBJ1-1; unclear D gene. Germline loops: CDR1 SGHDT, CDR2 YYEEEE. The CDR3 sequence is 15 residues long. V dropped 1 base and J dropped 1 base, with 11 bases sitting between them. The CDR3 sequence is CASSLSETSNTEAFF. The CDR3 DNA follows: TGTGCCAGCAGCTTGTCTGAGACTTCGAACACTGAAGCTTTCTTT.

J is TRBJ2-3 and V is TRBV29-1; a weak D match, TRBD1 (6 bases). This CDR3 comprises 15 residues. The V end was cut by 5 bases, the J end by 4 bases, with 19 bases between. The germline V gene has CDR1 SQVTM and CDR2 ANQGSEA. Written as DNA, the CDR3 is TGCAGCGTTACCCCCCGCAGGGGAGCCCCAGATACGCAGTATTTT. It yields the protein CSVTPRRGAPDTQYF.

The J gene is TRBJ2-3, the V gene TRBV6-6; D is undetermined. CDR1 is MNHNY, CDR2 SVGAGI, per germline (reference sequence). CDR3 length equals 15 residues. Trimming left V 6 bases short and J 6 bases short, with 19 bases between. CDR3 coding DNA: TGTGCCAGCAGCGTAACGGCGACTTACACCGATACGCAGTATTTT. Its protein is CASSVTATYTDTQYF.

The V and J genes are TRBV9 and TRBJ2-7; 10 bases fit TRBD2. Germline V CDR1 and CDR2: SGDLS, YYNGEE. This CDR3 contains 16 residues. V lost 0 bases to trimming and J lost 4 bases; unmatched junction nucleotides: 7. The CDR3 sequence: CASSVGWVAGGYEQYF. CDR3 DNA: TGTGCCAGCAGCGTAGGTTGGGTAGCGGGAGGTTACGAGCAGTACTTC.

CDR3 sequence: CASTEGTEAFF. The CDR3 coding sequence is TGTGCCAGCACGGAGGGCACTGAAGCTTTCTTT. The chain links TRBV6-6 to TRBJ1-1; D is unclear. Germline V lookup: CDR1 MNHNY, CDR2 SVGAGI (reference sequence). CDR3 size: 11 residues. The V and J ends lost 7 bases and 4 bases respectively, with 7 bases between them.

The chain couples TRBV27 to TRBJ1-5; 7 bases match TRBD1. Losses at the gene ends were 6 bases for V and 4 bases for J; bases not matched to a gene: 9. Germline loops: CDR1 MNHEY, CDR2 SMNVEV (reference sequence). This CDR3 region has 15 residues. The CDR3 protein is CASSARDRANQPQHF. The CDR3 DNA reads TGTGCCAGCAGCGCCCGGGACAGAGCTAATCAGCCCCAGCATTTT.

The rearrangement links TRBV27 to TRBJ1-1, with a tentative D call TRBD1 (6 bases). Germline assignment: CDR1 MNHEY and CDR2 SMNVEV (reference sequence). The CDR3 extends over 13 amino acids. Trimming removed 10 bases at V and 5 bases at J, with 17 bases between. The CDR3 region has the DNA TGTGCCACCATGGGGGGGGCGCTAACTGAAGCTTTCTTT. It translates to CATMGGALTEAFF.

The chain joins TRBV11-1 to TRBJ2-3; no clear D. Germline CDR1 SGHAT, CDR2 FQDESV (reference sequence). V was pared by 5 bases and J by 0 bases, with 12 bases between. The CDR3 totals 15 residues. CDR3 region: CASSPMSTSTDTQYF. The CDR3, as DNA: TGTGCCAGCAGCCCCATGTCTACTAGCACAGATACGCAGTATTTT.

The V gene is TRBV11-3, the J gene TRBJ2-1; 10 positions match TRBD1. The CDR3 sequence is 14 residues long. Germline V gives CDR1 SGHNT, CDR2 YENEEA. V shed 4 bases and J 10 bases; nucleotides not matched to a gene: 7. The CDR3 spells CASSSGTGVREQFF. Written as DNA, the CDR3 is TGTGCCAGCAGCTCAGGGACAGGGGTCAGGGAGCAGTTCTTC.

The chain carries TRBV3-1 (or the pseudogene TRBV3-2) and TRBJ2-1, with 10 bases lining up with TRBD1. CDR1 and CDR2 from the germline V gene are LGHDT and YNNKEL (reference sequence). The junction had 2 bases not matched to a gene; V was cut back by 2 bases and J by 7 bases. CDR3 size: 14 residues. The CDR3 region is CASSQRQGANEQFF. The CDR3 DNA is TGTGCCAGCAGCCAAAGACAGGGGGCTAATGAGCAGTTCTTC.

The rearrangement joins TRBV2 to TRBJ2-7; TRBD1 agrees at 8 bases. There are 12 residues in the CDR3. Germline CDR1 SNHLY, CDR2 FYNNEI. The junction had 4 bases not matched to a gene; V was cut back by 6 bases and J by 6 bases. CDR3 bases: TGTGCCAGCAGGGGACAGGAGGCCGAGCAGTACTTC. Its translation: CASRGQEAEQYF.

The chain has TRBV14 and TRBJ1-2, with TRBD1 matching 7 bases. V shed 4 bases and J 4 bases; nucleotides not matched to a gene: 12. The CDR3 totals 16 residues. Germline loops: CDR1 SGHDN, CDR2 FVKESK. In nucleotides, the CDR3 is TGTGCCAGCAGCCCCCACTTACAGGGGTTTACCTATGGCTACACCTTC. Residues: CASSPHLQGFTYGYTF. The full variable domain, with the rest looked up from reference TRBV14 and TRBJ1-2, is EAGVTQFPSHSVIEKGQTVTLRCDPISGHDNLYWYRRVMGKEIKFLLHFVKESKQDESGMPNNRFLAERTGGTYSTLKVQPAELEDSGVYFCASSPHLQGFTYGYTFGSGTRLTVV.

DNA of the CDR3: TGTGCCAGCAGCCTAGGCCAGGCCGGGGAGCTGTTTTTT. It is translated as CASSLGQAGELFF. This chain links TRBV3-1 (or the pseudogene TRBV3-2) with TRBJ2-2, with D unresolved. The CDR3 length is 13 residues. The V gene lost 4 bases and the J gene lost 6 bases, with 9 bases spanning the gap. The germline V gene has CDR1 LGHDT and CDR2 YNNKEL (reference sequence).

As DNA, the CDR3 is TGTGCCAGCAGTGATTTCGGTCTCTATGGCTACACCTTC. It yields the protein CASSDFGLYGYTF. The chain links TRBV2 to TRBJ1-2; D unclear. CDR1 is SNHLY and CDR2 is FYNNEI in the germline V gene. Trimming left V 3 bases short and J 4 bases short, with 9 bases between. The CDR3 runs to 13 residues.

This rearrangement joins TRBV27 to TRBJ1-2; 7 bases line up with TRBD1. Germline loops: CDR1 MNHEY, CDR2 SMNVEV (reference sequence). The CDR3 covers 15 residues. V lost 6 bases to trimming and J lost 4 bases; unmatched junction nucleotides: 11. In nucleotides, the CDR3 is TGTGCCAGCAGCCGCGGCCGGACAGGCAGCTATGGCTACACCTTC. It is translated as CASSRGRTGSYGYTF.

The gene calls are TRBV11-3 and TRBJ1-2; no reliable D call. The CDR3 is 16 residues long. Per germline, CDR1 SGHNT and CDR2 YENEEA. V was cut by 0 bases and J by 2 bases, with 13 bases left in between. CDR3 sequence reads: CASSLDLRTGNYGYTF. The CDR3 bases are TGTGCCAGCAGCTTAGATCTTAGGACGGGGAACTATGGCTACACCTTC.

The chain is built from TRBV11-2 and TRBJ2-1, with a tentative D call TRBD2 (6 bases). V shed 5 bases and J shed 7 bases, with 15 bases lying between them. The V gene's germline CDR1 is SGHAT and CDR2 FQNNGV. The CDR3 loop spans 14 amino acids. CDR3 region: CASSRGLTGNEQFF. The CDR3 nucleotides read TGTGCCAGCAGCCGGGGACTTACGGGTAATGAGCAGTTCTTC.

The chain recombines TRBV24-1 with TRBJ2-3; D is possibly TRBD1 (6 bases). Germline values: CDR1 KGHDR, CDR2 SFDVKD. The V end was cut by 4 bases, the J end by 2 bases, with 9 bases between. This CDR3 region has 14 residues. CDR3 residues: CATSDRTATDTQYF. The CDR3 DNA is TGTGCCACCAGTGACCGGACAGCCACAGATACGCAGTATTTT.